These 26 T cell receptor beta chains share one sample of origin, sequenced in a study of blood T cell repertoires in COVID-19. Sequenced by immunoSEQ multiplex PCR; TCRdb stores in-frame clones only, minus some. The repertoire holds about 140,000 clones, with 60% to 80% as singletons. Material for sequencing was peripheral blood. These receptors were taken from a man aged 55 to 70 who had recovered from COVID-19.

This clone turned up a few times. The genes are TRBV4-3 and TRBJ2-3, with 11 nucleotides matching TRBD1. J gave up 5 bases and V 0 bases, and 7 bases lay outside the gene matches. CDR1 and CDR2 (germline): LGHNA, YSLEER. The CDR3 totals 17 residues. Here the CDR3 reads CASSQDMSGTGGDTQYF. The CDR3 DNA sequence: TGCGCCAGCAGCCAAGATATGTCGGGGACAGGGGGAGATACGCAGTATTTT.

The CDR3 region is CASSRGDRHQETQYF. The CDR3 DNA is TGTGCCAGCAGCCGCGGGGACAGACACCAAGAGACCCAGTACTTC. The chain joins TRBV6-5 to TRBJ2-5; tentative D call: TRBD1 (7 bases). CDR1 is MNHEY, CDR2 SVGAGI, per germline. V shed 6 bases and J shed 0 bases, with 14 bases lying between them. The CDR3 is 15 amino acids.

This clone has just one count. This chain uses TRBV5-1 with TRBJ1-4; 9 bases line up with TRBD1. The J segment lost 5 bases and the V segment lost 2 bases, leaving 1 base of the junction unmatched. The CDR3 sequence is 14 residues long. Germline CDR1 is SGHRS and CDR2 is YFSETQ. The CDR3 region has the DNA TGCGCCAGCAGCTTAGGGACAGGGAATGAAAAACTGTTTTTT. Residues: CASSLGTGNEKLFF.

The J gene is TRBJ2-2, the V gene TRBV7-2, with TRBD1 matching 10 bases. The V gene's germline CDR1 is SGHTA and CDR2 FQGNSA. The CDR3 is 16 amino acids. J lost 1 base, V lost 5 bases, and 4 bases had no gene match. The CDR3 sequence: CASSPWDRGNTGELFF. The CDR3 nucleotides are TGTGCCAGCAGCCCCTGGGACAGGGGGAACACCGGGGAGCTGTTTTTT.

The chain has TRBV5-4 and TRBJ2-1; D unresolved. Germline V lookup: CDR1 SGHNT, CDR2 YYREEE (reference sequence). CDR3 size: 16 residues. V was clipped by 0 bases and J by 4 bases, with 14 bases between them. The CDR3 coding sequence is TGTGCCAGCAGCTTGGGACTCTCAGCCGATTACAATGAGCAGTTCTTC. Amino acid sequence: CASSLGLSADYNEQFF.

This chain joins TRBV18 and TRBJ2-7, with D possibly TRBD1 on 6 matching bases. Germline V gives CDR1 KGHSH, CDR2 LQKENI. The CDR3 runs to 12 residues. The V end lost 3 bases, the J end lost 6 bases, and 9 bases lay between the germline ends. The CDR3 nucleotides read TGTGCCAGCTCACCGGACAGCCGCGAGCAGTACTTC. Translated: CASSPDSREQYF. The entire variable domain, with the rest obtained from reference TRBV18 and TRBJ2-7, is as follows: NAGVMQNPRHLVRRRGQEARLRCSPMKGHSHVYWYRQLPEEGLKFMVYLQKENIIDESGMPKERFSAEFPKEGPSILRIQQVVRGDSAAYFCASSPDSREQYFGPGTRLTVT.

The table lists this clone with a count of one. The chain recombines TRBV18 with TRBJ1-2; D may be TRBD1 (6 bases). The CDR3 is made up of 17 amino acids. Trimming left V 4 bases short and J 6 bases short, with 24 bases between. The germline V gene encodes CDR1 KGHSH and CDR2 LQKENI. The CDR3 is CASSRSSNRANYDGYTF. The CDR3 region has the DNA TGTGCCAGCTCACGCTCCTCGAACAGGGCTAACTATGATGGCTACACCTTC.

The rearrangement links TRBV29-1 to TRBJ1-1; D uncertain. Germline V CDR1 and CDR2: SQVTM, ANQGSEA. V was trimmed by 7 bases and J by 1 base, leaving 4 bases between them. This CDR3 spans 10 amino acids. For the CDR3, the DNA is TGCAGCGCCAGGAACACTGAAGCTTTCTTT. This gives the protein CSARNTEAFF.

The J gene is TRBJ2-6, the V gene TRBV7-8; 9 bases are shared with TRBD1. This CDR3 comprises 17 residues. Trimming cost V 3 bases and J 2 bases; bases outside gene matches: 5. Germline V gene data show CDR1 as SGHVS and CDR2 as FQNEAQ. The CDR3 DNA sequence: TGTGCCAGCAGCTTCACAGGGGGCTCAACTGGGGCCAACGTCCTGACTTTC. Amino acid sequence: CASSFTGGSTGANVLTF.

The V gene is TRBV5-1, the J gene TRBJ2-5; D is undetermined. Germline values: CDR1 SGHRS, CDR2 YFSETQ. CDR3 length equals 11 residues. Trimming removed 4 bases at V and 2 bases at J, with 3 bases between. The CDR3 spells CASSQQETQYF. The CDR3 DNA reads as TGCGCCAGCAGCCAACAAGAGACCCAGTACTTC. Combining the CDR3 with reference TRBV5-1 and TRBJ2-5 gives the whole variable domain KAGVTQTPRYLIKTRGQQVTLSCSPISGHRSVSWYQQTPGQGLQFLFEYFSETQRNKGNFPGRFSGRQFSNSRSEMNVSTLELGDSALYLCASSQQETQYFGPGTRLLVL.

The chain links TRBV28 to TRBJ1-2; a weak D match, TRBD1 (5 bases). CDR3 length: 16 amino acids. Trimming removed 1 base from V and 1 base from J, with 13 bases in between. Germline loops: CDR1 MDHEN, CDR2 SYDVKM. The chain's CDR3 is CASSLLGQDGNYGYTF. The CDR3 DNA is TGTGCCAGCAGTTTATTGGGGCAGGACGGTAACTATGGCTACACCTTC.

The rearrangement uses TRBV6-2 or TRBV6-3 and TRBJ2-5; 14 nucleotides line up with TRBD2. CDR1 and CDR2 from the germline V gene are MNHEY and SVGEGT. V dropped 6 bases and J dropped 4; count of bases not matched to a gene: 4. CDR3 length: 15 amino acids. DNA for the CDR3: TGTGCCAGCAGCCGCGGGACTAGCGGGAGAGAGACCCAGTACTTC. It codes for CASSRGTSGRETQYF.

This chain connects TRBV19 to TRBJ2-1; 8 bases line up with TRBD1. CDR3 length: 15 amino acids. V was pared by 2 bases and J by 8 bases, with 8 bases of the junction left unmatched. Germline lookup yields CDR1 LNHDA and CDR2 SQIVND (reference sequence). The CDR3 spells CASSIRDRGADEQFF. DNA of the CDR3: TGTGCCAGTAGTATACGAGACAGGGGAGCCGATGAGCAGTTCTTC.

The V call is TRBV6-5, the J call TRBJ2-5, with D possibly TRBD1 on 5 matching bases. The germline V gene encodes CDR1 MNHEY and CDR2 SVGAGI. There are 12 residues in the CDR3. Trimming removed 6 bases at V and 5 bases at J, with 10 bases between. The CDR3 spells CASRSGRETQYF. CDR3 sequence (DNA): TGTGCCAGCAGGTCAGGGCGGGAGACCCAGTACTTC.

The rearrangement joins TRBV6-1 to TRBJ1-4; possible D gene TRBD1, 6 bases. The CDR3 contains 19 residues. Germline lookup yields CDR1 MNHNS and CDR2 SASEGT. Trimming cost V 2 bases and J 0 bases, with 19 bases left between them. The CDR3 protein is CASSEHVSGVVPTNEKLFF. Here the CDR3 DNA reads TGTGCCAGCAGTGAACACGTGTCAGGGGTTGTCCCAACTAATGAAAAACTGTTTTTT.

This chain links TRBV5-4 with TRBJ2-7, with 7 bases fitting TRBD1. V was pared by 4 bases and J by 2 bases, with 12 bases of the junction left unmatched. Germline lookup yields CDR1 SGHNT and CDR2 YYREEE (reference sequence). The CDR3 has 16 amino acids. This chain's CDR3 is CASSPSAGQVTYEQYF. The CDR3 DNA reads TGTGCCAGCAGCCCCTCTGCAGGACAGGTAACCTACGAGCAGTACTTC. Together with reference TRBV5-4 and TRBJ2-7, the CDR3 gives the full variable domain: ETGVTQSPTHLIKTRGQQVTLRCSSQSGHNTVSWYQQALGQGPQFIFQYYREEENGRGNFPPRFSGLQFPNYSSELNVNALELDDSALYLCASSPSAGQVTYEQYFGPGTRLTVT.

The gene calls are TRBV25-1 and TRBJ2-1; D may be TRBD1 (6 bases). Germline CDR1 reads MGHDK; CDR2 reads SYGVNS. CDR3 size: 15 residues. V was pared by 6 bases and J by 5 bases, with 17 bases between. The CDR3 nucleotides read TGTGCCAGCAGCCAGACAGGTACACCGAACAATGAGCAGTTCTTC. As protein: CASSQTGTPNNEQFF.

The chain combines TRBV27 with TRBJ2-3; 7 bases agree with TRBD2. In germline, CDR1 is MNHEY, CDR2 SMNVEV (reference sequence). This CDR3 is 15 amino acids long. V lost 5 bases to trimming and J lost 0 bases; unmatched junction nucleotides: 5. CDR3 in amino acids: CASSGDYSSTDTQYF. CDR3 coding DNA: TGTGCCAGCAGTGGGGACTACTCTAGCACAGATACGCAGTATTTT.

The chain uses TRBV27 and TRBJ2-7; 9 positions agree with TRBD1. J lost 0 bases, V lost 6 bases, and 9 bases had no gene match. Germline CDR1 reads MNHEY; CDR2 reads SMNVEV (reference sequence). The CDR3 is 16 amino acids. CDR3 loop: CASRRAGQGPSYEQYF. CDR3 DNA: TGTGCCAGCAGGCGGGCGGGACAGGGTCCCTCCTACGAGCAGTACTTC.

V gene TRBV7-8 combines with J gene TRBJ2-3, with 7 bases lining up with TRBD1. This CDR3 is 15 amino acids long. CDR1 is SGHVS, CDR2 FQNEAQ, per germline. The junction had 6 bases not matched to a gene; V was cut back by 4 bases and J by 2 bases. This CDR3 reads CASSSPGTVTDTQYF. In nucleotides, the CDR3 is TGTGCCAGCAGCTCACCGGGGACAGTCACAGATACGCAGTATTTT.

This chain connects TRBV6-5 to TRBJ1-6; D is unclear. The CDR3 runs to 14 residues. Germline CDR1 and CDR2: MNHEY and SVGAGI. V was cut by 4 bases and J by 7 bases, with 11 bases left in between. The CDR3 DNA reads TGTGCCAGCAGTTTCCCGGGAACCAATTCACCCCTCCACTTT. The encoded protein is CASSFPGTNSPLHF.

This CDR3 is CASSYRAGSVEQYF. CDR3 nucleotide sequence: TGTGCCAGCAGTTACAGGGCGGGAAGTGTCGAGCAGTACTTC. The V and J genes are TRBV6-2 or TRBV6-3 and TRBJ2-7; weak D call: TRBD2 (6 bases). V shed 2 bases and J shed 6 bases, with 14 bases lying between them. The CDR3 is made up of 14 amino acids. Germline-derived CDR1 and CDR2 are MNHEY and SVGEGT.

The rearrangement joins TRBV15 to TRBJ2-5; TRBD2 is a possible D gene (7 bases). The CDR3 has 12 residues. Trimming removed 9 bases at V and 3 bases at J, with 11 bases between. The V gene's germline CDR1 is LNHNV and CDR2 YYDKDF (reference sequence). The CDR3 region has the DNA TGTGCCACAGGGGGGGGTAAAGAGACCCAGTACTTC. It is translated as CATGGGKETQYF.

The chain combines TRBV7-3 with TRBJ2-3; TRBD2 matches at 9 bases. Per the germline V gene, CDR1 is SGHTA and CDR2 is FQGTGA. Trimming at V came to 4 bases and at J to 4 bases, leaving 15 bases not matched to a gene. The CDR3 is made up of 18 amino acids. As DNA, the CDR3 is TGTGCCAGCAGCTCCGGGACCATCCGCGGGGGGGTGGCAGATACGCAGTATTTT. Translation: CASSSGTIRGGVADTQYF.

The rearrangement joins TRBV30 to TRBJ2-1; 7 bases agree with TRBD1. The germline CDR1 and CDR2 sequences are GTSNPN and SVGIG (reference sequence). The CDR3 is 13 amino acids. Germline trimming cut 4 bases from V and 4 bases from J; bases unmatched to any gene: 4. The CDR3 DNA sequence: TGTGCCTGGAACAGGGGCTCGTACAATGAGCAGTTCTTC. It is translated as CAWNRGSYNEQFF.

The chain links TRBV2 to TRBJ2-3; 15 positions match TRBD2. The CDR3 has 15 residues. The germline gives CDR1 SNHLY, CDR2 FYNNEI. The V segment lost 8 bases and the J segment 4 bases; nucleotides outside the gene matches: 4. This chain's CDR3 is CASGLAGGGADTQYF. The CDR3 nucleotides read TGTGCCAGCGGACTAGCGGGAGGGGGGGCAGATACGCAGTATTTT.